In its sample, the clone carrying this T cell receptor (beta chain) was seen a few times. The antigen remains undetermined. The study reverse transcribed the entire isolated RNA, so it sequenced expressed TCRB transcripts. Profiling relied on immunoSEQ multiplex PCR, and the TCRdb table lists in-frame clones only, not all of them. The sample lists 310,000 or so clones, over 12% occurring once. The data derive from a study of beta chain features in type 1 diabetes. Regarding the study as a whole: Among patients with Type 1 diabetes, TCRB CDR3s were moderately but significantly shorter in every one of the four CD4+ subsets.

Each sorted fraction was over 98% pure. The length of the CDR3 is 14 residues. Germline V gene sequence: CDR1 MNHNY, CDR2 SVGAGI (reference sequence). J lost 0 bases, V lost 6 bases, and 3 bases had no gene match. Sequenced sample: naive CD4+ T cells from blood. The clonotype originates from a man between 18 and 29 years old with type 1 diabetes. The J gene is TRBJ1-2, the V gene TRBV6-6; TRBD1 aligns across 8 bases. CDR3 region: CASSDRGTNYGYTF. The DNA of the CDR3 is TGTGCCAGCAGCGACAGGGGAACTAACTATGGCTACACCTTC.